This T cell receptor beta chain is drawn from a study of shared clonotypes between healthy human individuals. Across several immunoSEQ plates, the genomic DNA of each subset was split evenly. Here immunoSEQ multiplex PCR was the method, and the copy in TCRdb shows in-frame clones only, minus some. Of a few million clones in the sample, around 94% were seen once. Sequences were obtained from naive CD4+ T cells sorted from blood. Subset here: CD45RA+ positively selected. The receptor's source is a man aged 18 to 29 in good health.

CDR3 amino acids: CASSGRAPGGTGELFF. In nucleotides, the CDR3 is TGTGCCAGCAGTGGGCGGGCTCCCGGGGGAACCGGGGAGCTGTTTTTT. The chain carries TRBV6-4 and TRBJ2-2; D might be TRBD2 (6 bases). The germline V gene has CDR1 MRHNA and CDR2 SNTAGT. V was shortened by 4 bases and J by 5 bases, with 17 bases between the two germline ends. The CDR3 contains 16 residues.